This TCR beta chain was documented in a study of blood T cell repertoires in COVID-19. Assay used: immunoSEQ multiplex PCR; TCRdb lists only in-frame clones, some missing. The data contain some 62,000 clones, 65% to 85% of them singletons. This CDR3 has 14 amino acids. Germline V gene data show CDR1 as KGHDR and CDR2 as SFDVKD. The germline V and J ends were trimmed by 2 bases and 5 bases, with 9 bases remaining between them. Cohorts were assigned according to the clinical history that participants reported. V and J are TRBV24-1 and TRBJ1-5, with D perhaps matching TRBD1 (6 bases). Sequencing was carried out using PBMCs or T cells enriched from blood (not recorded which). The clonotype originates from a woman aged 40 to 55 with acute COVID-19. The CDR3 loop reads CATSDSGGHQPQHF. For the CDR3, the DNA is TGTGCCACCAGTGATTCCGGGGGGCATCAGCCCCAGCATTTT.